The 14 T cell receptor beta chains presented below share a single source sample, sequenced in a study of cytomegalovirus exposure and HLA in healthy donors. The PCR employed 60 Vbeta primers together with 13 Jbeta primers. TCRdb's copy holds only in-frame clones and misses some; the assay was immunoSEQ multiplex PCR. The repertoire holds over 100,000 clones, around three quarters seen once, with around 2% in the top ten. Source material: PBMCs. The receptors stem from a human donor in good health.

This chain uses TRBV30 with TRBJ1-2; TRBD1 aligns across 8 bases. Per germline, CDR1 GTSNPN and CDR2 SVGIG (reference sequence). The CDR3 sequence is 16 residues long. J lost 1 base, V lost 1 base, and 8 bases had no gene match. The CDR3 coding sequence is TGTGCCTGGAGTGGGCCGGACAGGGTGTATAACTATGGCTACACCTTC. The encoded protein is CAWSGPDRVYNYGYTF.

The chain couples TRBV6-5 to TRBJ2-7; 7 bases map to TRBD1. This CDR3 has 12 amino acids. Germline lookup yields CDR1 MNHEY and CDR2 SVGAGI. The V gene end was trimmed by 6 bases and the J gene end by 1 base; junction bases not matched to a gene: 0. CDR3 amino acids: CASSRGSYEQYF. Here the CDR3 DNA reads TGTGCCAGCAGCAGGGGGTCCTACGAGCAGTACTTC.

As concerns this clone: At one boundary the junction diverges from the germline segment, which might be a read error. The gene calls are TRBV5-8 and TRBJ2-7, with a tentative D call TRBD2 (5 bases). CDR1 is SGHTS and CDR2 is YDEGEE in the germline V gene. The CDR3 runs 15 residues. CDR3 DNA sequence: TGTGCCGGCAGCCTCGAGGGCAGGAGCTCCTACGAGCAGTACTTC. Translation: CAGSLEGRSSYEQYF.

The V and J genes are TRBV5-1 and TRBJ2-5; TRBD1 agrees at 7 bases. The germline gives CDR1 SGHRS, CDR2 YFSETQ. V gave up 4 bases and J gave up 2 bases; unmatched junction bases: 5. The CDR3 has 14 amino acids. The CDR3 loop reads CASSTPGQQETQYF. CDR3 coding DNA: TGCGCCAGCAGCACCCCGGGACAGCAAGAGACCCAGTACTTC.

This chain links TRBV10-3 with TRBJ1-5, with TRBD1 identical over 8 bases. CDR1 and CDR2 (germline): ENHRY, SYGVKD. The CDR3 loop spans 13 amino acids. The V gene end was trimmed by 10 bases and the J gene end by 3 bases; junction bases not matched to a gene: 5. The CDR3 region is CATGTGLNQPQHF. The CDR3 DNA follows: TGTGCCACCGGGACAGGCCTCAATCAGCCCCAGCATTTT.

This clone appeared once. V is TRBV5-1 and J is TRBJ2-1, with a possible D match to TRBD2 (7 bases). V lost 4 bases to trimming and J lost 0 bases, with 14 bases between them. The length of the CDR3 is 16 residues. Germline V gene sequence: CDR1 SGHRS, CDR2 YFSETQ. CDR3 DNA sequence: TGCGCCAGCAGCCGCGGCGGGGGCTTCTCCTACAATGAGCAGTTCTTC. Protein product: CASSRGGGFSYNEQFF.

J is TRBJ1-6 and V is TRBV5-8; a weak D match, TRBD1 (5 bases). CDR1 and CDR2 from the germline V gene are SGHTS and YDEGEE. The CDR3 is 14 residues long. Trimming removed 0 bases from V and 9 bases from J, with 10 bases in between. The CDR3 DNA reads as TGTGCCAGCAGCTTGGGGGGCACCACTTCACCCCTCCACTTT. Residues: CASSLGGTTSPLHF.

The chain links TRBV9 to TRBJ1-4; TRBD1 is a possible D gene (5 bases). The CDR3 has 16 residues. V was shortened by 4 bases and J by 3 bases, with 16 bases between the two germline ends. CDR1 and CDR2 from the germline V gene are SGDLS and YYNGEE. The DNA of the CDR3 is TGTGCCAGCAGCCCTGGGGGAGGCACGCCTAATGAAAAACTGTTTTTT. The encoded protein is CASSPGGGTPNEKLFF.

This clone was recorded a few times. The V gene is TRBV6-5, the J gene TRBJ2-7; 7 bases are a match to TRBD1. CDR1 is MNHEY, CDR2 SVGAGI, per germline. The CDR3 runs 15 residues. Trimming at V came to 6 bases and at J to 2 bases, leaving 10 bases not matched to a gene. CDR3 region: CASSLTGSLTYEQYF. The CDR3 DNA sequence: TGTGCCAGCAGCCTGACAGGGTCCCTTACCTACGAGCAGTACTTC.

This clone has ten or more counts. A junction end diverges from the germline sequence, so it may reflect a read error. The rearrangement joins TRBV4-3 to TRBJ1-1; a weak D match, TRBD1 (6 bases). Germline values: CDR1 LGHNA, CDR2 YSLEER. This CDR3 region has 14 residues. CDR3 nucleotide sequence: TGCGCCAGCAGCCCACAGGGTGGCAGGGCGGAAGTTTTCTTT. This translates into CASSPQGGRAEVFF.

The V gene is TRBV7-2, the J gene TRBJ1-5; a weak D match, TRBD1 (6 bases). V was cut by 6 bases and J by 1 base, with 13 bases left in between. In germline, CDR1 is SGHTA, CDR2 FQGNSA. This CDR3 contains 15 residues. The CDR3 reads CASRPTGPSNQPQHF. DNA for the CDR3: TGTGCCAGCAGACCAACAGGGCCCAGCAATCAGCCCCAGCATTTT.

This sequence joins TRBV25-1 and TRBJ2-4; the D gene is possibly TRBD2 (6 bases). Germline V gene sequence: CDR1 MGHDK, CDR2 SYGVNS. CDR3 length: 14 amino acids. V lost 2 bases, J lost 8 bases, and 13 bases lay in between. The CDR3 region is CASSEIAGQHIQYF. The DNA of the CDR3 is TGTGCCAGCAGTGAAATTGCGGGGCAACACATTCAGTACTTC.

This clone occurred a few times. J is TRBJ2-5 and V is TRBV6-5, with TRBD1 identical over 7 bases. Germline CDR1 is MNHEY and CDR2 is SVGAGI. The V and J ends lost 6 bases and 5 bases, in that order; junction bases with no gene match: 6. This CDR3 contains 13 residues. The CDR3 loop is CASSPTQGETQYF. The CDR3 DNA reads TGTGCCAGCAGCCCAACACAGGGGGAGACCCAGTACTTC.

The gene calls are TRBV10-3 and TRBJ2-3; TRBD2 agrees at 13 bases. Germline loops: CDR1 ENHRY, CDR2 SYGVKD. CDR3 size: 17 residues. V lost 1 base, J lost 2 bases, and 3 bases stayed unmatched. Here the CDR3 reads CAISELGLAGDTDTQYF. As DNA, the CDR3 is TGTGCCATCAGTGAGTTAGGACTAGCGGGGGACACAGATACGCAGTATTTT.